These 31 T cell receptor beta chains came from one sample sequenced in a study of a mutant IDH1 vaccine in newly diagnosed glioma. Assay: immunoSEQ multiplex PCR; the TCRdb copy retains only in-frame clones and omits some. The repertoire holds 55,000 or so clones, roughly nine tenths seen once, with under 2.5% in the top ten. The time point: week 11, during vaccination. In the vaccine, a single dose held 300 ug of the mutant IDH1 20-mer peptide, along with topical imiquimod. These TCRs are of unknown antigen specificity. The source was PBMCs, collected from a glioma patient whose treatment included an IDH1 peptide vaccine. The receptor set was obtained from a man aged 45 to 65 with glioma.

The rearrangement uses TRBV7-6 and TRBJ1-4; 7 nucleotides line up with TRBD1. CDR1 SGHVS and CDR2 FNYEAQ come from the germline V gene. The CDR3 totals 16 residues. With 1 base clipped from V and 6 bases from J, the junction kept 8 bases outside the gene matches. The CDR3 DNA reads TGTGCCAGCAGCTTAGACATCGGCAGGGGGGATGAAAAACTGTTTTTT. Protein: CASSLDIGRGDEKLFF.

The chain combines TRBV7-6 with TRBJ2-7; D remains unclear. Germline V lookup: CDR1 SGHVS, CDR2 FNYEAQ. Trimming stripped 1 base from V and 3 bases from J, with 13 bases between. The CDR3 is 15 amino acids. For the CDR3, the DNA is TGTGCCAGCAGCTTAGGGCGCGACCTTAACTACGAGCAGTACTTC. It specifies CASSLGRDLNYEQYF.

The chain uses TRBV6-5 and TRBJ2-5; D is uncertain. This CDR3 contains 16 residues. Germline CDR1 MNHEY, CDR2 SVGAGI. V lost 0 bases and J lost 0, with 11 bases in between. CDR3 in amino acids: CASSYSTGRYQETQYF. Written as DNA, the CDR3 is TGTGCCAGCAGTTACTCGACCGGAAGGTACCAAGAGACCCAGTACTTC.

V is TRBV5-6 and J is TRBJ2-1; D remains unclear. Trimming took off 3 bases at V and 4 bases at J, with 17 bases between the two ends. Germline V gene lookup returns CDR1 SGHDT and CDR2 YYEEEE. CDR3 length: 16 amino acids. This CDR3 is CASSYPFERNYNEQFF. The CDR3 DNA sequence: TGTGCCAGCAGCTACCCATTTGAGAGAAATTACAATGAGCAGTTCTTC.

This clone was seen a few times. The J gene is TRBJ2-1, the V gene TRBV9; D uncertain. The CDR3 sequence is 17 residues long. The V end was cut by 3 bases, the J end by 2 bases, with 18 bases between. Germline CDR1 and CDR2: SGDLS and YYNGEE. CDR3 region: CASSAGNPDGTYNEQFF. In DNA form, the CDR3 reads TGTGCCAGCAGCGCGGGCAACCCGGACGGAACCTACAATGAGCAGTTCTTC.

The gene calls are TRBV30 and TRBJ1-5; D remains ambiguous. This CDR3 is built from 15 residues. Trimming pared 2 bases from V and 5 bases from J, leaving 16 bases between. CDR1 and CDR2 from the germline V gene are GTSNPN and SVGIG (reference sequence). The CDR3 DNA reads as TGTGCCTGGAGTACCGGGTCGGGTATCTATCAGCCCCAGCATTTT. This translates into CAWSTGSGIYQPQHF.

As regards this clone: Mismatch with germline at one junction end may stem from a read error. The chain uses TRBV7-7 and TRBJ1-1; unclear D gene. CDR1 is SSHAT, CDR2 FNYEAQ, per germline (reference sequence). CDR3 size: 13 residues. The CDR3 DNA is TGTGCTAGCAGCGCGCTAGATAGCCCTGAAGCTTTCTTT. It translates to CASSALDSPEAFF.

The V call is TRBV2, the J call TRBJ2-7; tentatively, D is TRBD2 (5 bases). Germline values: CDR1 SNHLY, CDR2 FYNNEI. The V and J ends lost 8 bases and 0 bases respectively, with 8 bases between them. The CDR3 loop spans 12 amino acids. CDR3 DNA: TGTGCCAGCGGACTGGGCTCCTACGAGCAGTACTTC. Translated, it gives CASGLGSYEQYF.

In DNA, the CDR3 is TGTGCCAGCAGCTTATTGGCCTTCGGTAACTATGGCTACACCTTC. Its translation is CASSLLAFGNYGYTF. This chain joins TRBV7-2 and TRBJ1-2, with D hard to call. CDR1 and CDR2 (germline): SGHTA, FQGNSA. This CDR3 is built from 15 residues. V was cut by 2 bases and J by 1 base, with 11 bases left in between.

This clone was found a few times. V usage is TRBV15 and J usage is TRBJ1-1; 7 bases are shared with TRBD1. Germline CDR1 and CDR2: LNHNV and YYDKDF (reference sequence). The CDR3 extends over 15 amino acids. After removal of 2 bases from V and 5 bases from J, the junction contained 8 bases not matched to a gene. The CDR3 sequence: CATSRLRQGLTEAFF. The DNA of the CDR3 is TGTGCCACCAGCAGACTAAGACAGGGATTAACTGAAGCTTTCTTT.

V is TRBV5-5 and J is TRBJ1-5, with D unresolved. Germline V gene data show CDR1 as SGHKS and CDR2 as YYEKEE (reference sequence). The ends were cut back, 2 bases at V and 5 bases at J, with 5 bases in the middle. This CDR3 has 12 residues. In DNA, the CDR3 is TGTGCCAGCAGCTTTTTCGATCAGCCCCAGCATTTT. Amino acid sequence: CASSFFDQPQHF.

Only one count was recorded for this clone. V usage is TRBV27 and J usage is TRBJ1-6, with no clear D. The CDR3 runs 13 residues. V was cut by 4 bases and J by 5 bases, with 6 bases left in between. CDR1 MNHEY and CDR2 SMNVEV come from the germline V gene (reference sequence). The CDR3 spells CASSWADNSPLHF. CDR3 coding DNA: TGTGCCAGCAGTTGGGCCGATAATTCACCCCTCCACTTT.

The J gene is TRBJ1-1, the V gene TRBV19; D unresolved. Germline V CDR1 and CDR2: LNHDA, SQIVND (reference sequence). CDR3 length equals 12 residues. Between the trimmed V and J ends, which lost 1 base and 7 bases, there was a span of 7 bases. CDR3 sequence (DNA): TGTGCCAGTAGTATAGGGGGAAGTGAAGCTTTCTTT. This codes for CASSIGGSEAFF.

This chain links TRBV7-6 with TRBJ2-6, with TRBD1 matching over 10 bases. The germline CDR1 and CDR2 sequences are SGHVS and FNYEAQ. The CDR3 totals 19 residues. V was clipped by 5 bases and J by 1 base; unmatched bases: 11. CDR3 sequence: CASSLTGTGEWSGANVLTF. In DNA form, the CDR3 reads TGTGCCAGCAGCCTAACCGGGACAGGGGAGTGGTCTGGGGCCAACGTCCTGACTTTC.

The CDR3 DNA reads TGTGCCAGCAGCCCGAGCTCGAACACCGGGGAGCTGTTTTTT. It codes for CASSPSSNTGELFF. The rearrangement uses TRBV4-2 and TRBJ2-2; the D is unclear. This CDR3 comprises 14 residues. CDR1 and CDR2 (germline): LGHNA, YNFKEQ. The V gene lost 4 bases and the J gene lost 0 bases, with 6 bases spanning the gap.

The rearrangement uses TRBV19 and TRBJ1-2, with a possible D match to TRBD1 (5 bases). Germline CDR1 is LNHDA and CDR2 is SQIVND (reference sequence). The CDR3 is 17 residues long. The V gene lost 1 base and the J gene lost 0 bases, with 15 bases spanning the gap. The DNA of the CDR3 is TGTGCCAGTAGTATAGTTCCAATCCAGGGAACTAACTATGGCTACACCTTC. Its translation: CASSIVPIQGTNYGYTF.

The V call is TRBV19, the J call TRBJ2-5; no firm D call. The CDR3 runs 15 residues. V lost 3 bases and J 4 bases, leaving 15 bases between the germline ends. From germline, CDR1 is LNHDA and CDR2 SQIVND (reference sequence). As DNA, the CDR3 is TGTGCCAGTAGTATCCGGCTGCAGTCTCGAGAGACCCAGTACTTC. Its protein is CASSIRLQSRETQYF.

This clone appeared once. The chain combines TRBV4-1 with TRBJ2-3; D possibly uses TRBD1 or TRBD2 (5 bases each). The CDR3 consists of 17 residues. From germline, CDR1 is MGHRA and CDR2 YSYEKL. V lost 4 bases, J lost 2 bases, and 19 bases lay in between. The chain's CDR3 is CASSRDASTLNTDTQYF. DNA for the CDR3: TGCGCCAGCAGCCGGGACGCATCGACTTTAAACACAGATACGCAGTATTTT.

The CDR3 nucleotides read TGTGCCAGTAGTATTCATTGGCGGGGGATCTACGAGCAGTACTTC. This translates into CASSIHWRGIYEQYF. The rearrangement uses TRBV19 and TRBJ2-7; TRBD2 matches at 7 bases. Germline CDR1 LNHDA, CDR2 SQIVND (reference sequence). With V trimmed by 3 bases and J by 3 bases, 8 bases remained unmatched. The CDR3 loop spans 15 amino acids.

The CDR3 region is CASSLGSSGGGSSTDTQYF. For the CDR3, the DNA is TGTGCCAGCAGCTTAGGGTCTAGCGGGGGGGGTTCTAGCACAGATACGCAGTATTTT. The chain carries TRBV7-8 and TRBJ2-3, with 12 nucleotides matching TRBD2. The CDR3 length is 19 residues. The J segment lost 0 bases and the V segment lost 1 base, leaving 8 bases of the junction unmatched. Per germline, CDR1 SGHVS and CDR2 FQNEAQ. The whole variable domain, filled in from reference TRBV7-8 and TRBJ2-3, reads GAGVSQSPRYKVAKRGQDVALRCDPISGHVSLFWYQQALGQGPEFLTYFQNEAQLDKSGLPSDRFFAERPEGSVSTLKIQRTQQEDSAVYLCASSLGSSGGGSSTDTQYFGPGTRLTVL.

The chain joins TRBV5-6 to TRBJ1-1; D may be TRBD1 (5 bases). CDR1 and CDR2 (germline): SGHDT, YYEEEE. This CDR3 is 14 amino acids long. The V end was cut by 0 bases, the J end by 8 bases, with 14 bases between. This chain's CDR3 is CASSLGTSAAEAFF. DNA for the CDR3: TGTGCCAGCAGCTTGGGGACATCAGCTGCCGAAGCTTTCTTT. Full variable domain (remainder filled in from reference TRBV5-6 and TRBJ1-1): DAGVTQSPTHLIKTRGQQVTLRCSPKSGHDTVSWYQQALGQGPQFIFQYYEEEERQRGNFPDRFSGHQFPNYSSELNVNALLLGDSALYLCASSLGTSAAEAFFGQGTRLTVV.

The chain carries TRBV11-2 and TRBJ2-7, with 11 bases matching TRBD2. CDR1 SGHAT and CDR2 FQNNGV come from the germline V gene. This CDR3 contains 16 residues. V gave up 5 bases and J gave up 6 bases; unmatched junction bases: 12. The CDR3 is CASSPWGSGRAGEQYF. The CDR3 DNA is TGTGCCAGCAGCCCCTGGGGTAGCGGGAGGGCCGGCGAGCAGTACTTC.

J is TRBJ2-2 and V is TRBV19; D is possibly TRBD1 or TRBD2 (5 bases each). Trimming shortened V by 7 bases and J by 5 bases, and 14 bases separated the two germline ends. There are 14 residues in the CDR3. Germline values: CDR1 LNHDA, CDR2 SQIVND (reference sequence). The CDR3 DNA is TGTGCCAGTAACAGGTACCGGAGGACCGGGGAGCTGTTTTTT. This encodes CASNRYRRTGELFF.

The chain combines TRBV11-2 with TRBJ1-2, with a tentative D call TRBD1 (6 bases). Germline V gene data show CDR1 as SGHAT and CDR2 as FQNNGV. The CDR3 runs 13 residues. Trimming left V 3 bases short and J 8 bases short, with 13 bases between. CDR3 residues: CASSFWTADGYTF. In nucleotides, the CDR3 is TGTGCCAGCAGCTTCTGGACAGCGGACGGCTACACCTTC. Supplemented by reference TRBV11-2 and TRBJ1-2, the full variable domain reads EAGVAQSPRYKIIEKRQSVAFWCNPISGHATLYWYQQILGQGPKLLIQFQNNGVVDDSQLPKDRFSAERLKGVDSTLKIQPAKLEDSAVYLCASSFWTADGYTFGSGTRLTVV.

The CDR3 sequence: CASSKPSQGAGGYTF. The DNA for the CDR3 is TGTGCCAGCAGTAAACCATCACAGGGGGCGGGGGGCTACACCTTC. The chain recombines TRBV6-5 with TRBJ1-2, with 9 bases lining up with TRBD1. This CDR3 is built from 15 residues. Losses at the gene ends were 5 bases for V and 8 bases for J; bases not matched to a gene: 12. The germline gives CDR1 MNHEY, CDR2 SVGAGI.

The chain has TRBV28 and TRBJ1-1, with TRBD1 as a possible D gene (5 bases). V gave up 8 bases and J gave up 4 bases, with 20 bases separating them. CDR3 length: 15 residues. Germline assignment: CDR1 MDHEN and CDR2 SYDVKM. CDR3 sequence reads: CASDCGAKYCTEAFF. The CDR3 bases are TGTGCCAGCGATTGTGGGGCAAAGTATTGCACTGAAGCTTTCTTT.

The rearrangement uses TRBV9 and TRBJ2-2; D possibly corresponds to TRBD2 (5 bases). The CDR3 is made up of 15 amino acids. Trimming cost V 3 bases and J 4 bases, with 13 bases left between them. CDR1 is SGDLS, CDR2 YYNGEE, per germline. The CDR3 DNA follows: TGTGCCAGCAGCGGAGGGAGCTTCTCCACCGGGGAGCTGTTTTTT. This codes for CASSGGSFSTGELFF. Full variable domain (rest looked up from reference TRBV9 and TRBJ2-2): DSGVTQTPKHLITATGQRVTLRCSPRSGDLSVYWYQQSLDQGLQFLIQYYNGEERAKGNILERFSAQQFPDLHSELNLSSLELGDSALYFCASSGGSFSTGELFFGEGSRLTVL.

The chain has TRBV7-9 and TRBJ1-2; tentatively, D is TRBD1 (5 bases). Germline loops: CDR1 SEHNR, CDR2 FQNEAQ (reference sequence). The V and J ends lost 4 bases and 4 bases respectively, with 13 bases between them. CDR3 length: 14 residues. This CDR3 is CASSSLRTPYGYTF. The CDR3 DNA is TGTGCCAGCAGCTCCCTGCGGACACCCTATGGCTACACCTTC.

The CDR3, as DNA: TGTGCCAGCAGTCCGGACAGGGGTTTTAATGAAAAACTGTTTTTT. This codes for CASSPDRGFNEKLFF. This sequence joins TRBV9 and TRBJ1-4; 9 positions agree with TRBD1. Trimming took 5 bases from V and 4 from J; bases not matched to a gene: 6. CDR3 length: 15 amino acids. CDR1 is SGDLS and CDR2 is YYNGEE in the germline V gene.

The chain is built from TRBV27 and TRBJ1-6, with 9 bases matching TRBD1. CDR3 length: 13 residues. Germline V CDR1 and CDR2: MNHEY, SMNVEV (reference sequence). The junction had 4 bases not matched to a gene; V was cut back by 8 bases and J by 8 bases. The chain's CDR3 is CASGQGFYSPLHF. DNA of the CDR3: TGTGCCAGCGGACAGGGGTTTTATTCACCCCTCCACTTT.

CDR3 sequence (DNA): TGTGCCAGTAGTATAGCGGGATATTTTGAGCAGTTCTTC. The encoded protein is CASSIAGYFEQFF. The chain recombines TRBV19 with TRBJ2-1; possible D gene TRBD2, 5 bases. The CDR3 sequence is 13 residues long. Per germline, CDR1 LNHDA and CDR2 SQIVND (reference sequence). Trimming took 1 base from V and 9 from J, leaving 10 bases between them.